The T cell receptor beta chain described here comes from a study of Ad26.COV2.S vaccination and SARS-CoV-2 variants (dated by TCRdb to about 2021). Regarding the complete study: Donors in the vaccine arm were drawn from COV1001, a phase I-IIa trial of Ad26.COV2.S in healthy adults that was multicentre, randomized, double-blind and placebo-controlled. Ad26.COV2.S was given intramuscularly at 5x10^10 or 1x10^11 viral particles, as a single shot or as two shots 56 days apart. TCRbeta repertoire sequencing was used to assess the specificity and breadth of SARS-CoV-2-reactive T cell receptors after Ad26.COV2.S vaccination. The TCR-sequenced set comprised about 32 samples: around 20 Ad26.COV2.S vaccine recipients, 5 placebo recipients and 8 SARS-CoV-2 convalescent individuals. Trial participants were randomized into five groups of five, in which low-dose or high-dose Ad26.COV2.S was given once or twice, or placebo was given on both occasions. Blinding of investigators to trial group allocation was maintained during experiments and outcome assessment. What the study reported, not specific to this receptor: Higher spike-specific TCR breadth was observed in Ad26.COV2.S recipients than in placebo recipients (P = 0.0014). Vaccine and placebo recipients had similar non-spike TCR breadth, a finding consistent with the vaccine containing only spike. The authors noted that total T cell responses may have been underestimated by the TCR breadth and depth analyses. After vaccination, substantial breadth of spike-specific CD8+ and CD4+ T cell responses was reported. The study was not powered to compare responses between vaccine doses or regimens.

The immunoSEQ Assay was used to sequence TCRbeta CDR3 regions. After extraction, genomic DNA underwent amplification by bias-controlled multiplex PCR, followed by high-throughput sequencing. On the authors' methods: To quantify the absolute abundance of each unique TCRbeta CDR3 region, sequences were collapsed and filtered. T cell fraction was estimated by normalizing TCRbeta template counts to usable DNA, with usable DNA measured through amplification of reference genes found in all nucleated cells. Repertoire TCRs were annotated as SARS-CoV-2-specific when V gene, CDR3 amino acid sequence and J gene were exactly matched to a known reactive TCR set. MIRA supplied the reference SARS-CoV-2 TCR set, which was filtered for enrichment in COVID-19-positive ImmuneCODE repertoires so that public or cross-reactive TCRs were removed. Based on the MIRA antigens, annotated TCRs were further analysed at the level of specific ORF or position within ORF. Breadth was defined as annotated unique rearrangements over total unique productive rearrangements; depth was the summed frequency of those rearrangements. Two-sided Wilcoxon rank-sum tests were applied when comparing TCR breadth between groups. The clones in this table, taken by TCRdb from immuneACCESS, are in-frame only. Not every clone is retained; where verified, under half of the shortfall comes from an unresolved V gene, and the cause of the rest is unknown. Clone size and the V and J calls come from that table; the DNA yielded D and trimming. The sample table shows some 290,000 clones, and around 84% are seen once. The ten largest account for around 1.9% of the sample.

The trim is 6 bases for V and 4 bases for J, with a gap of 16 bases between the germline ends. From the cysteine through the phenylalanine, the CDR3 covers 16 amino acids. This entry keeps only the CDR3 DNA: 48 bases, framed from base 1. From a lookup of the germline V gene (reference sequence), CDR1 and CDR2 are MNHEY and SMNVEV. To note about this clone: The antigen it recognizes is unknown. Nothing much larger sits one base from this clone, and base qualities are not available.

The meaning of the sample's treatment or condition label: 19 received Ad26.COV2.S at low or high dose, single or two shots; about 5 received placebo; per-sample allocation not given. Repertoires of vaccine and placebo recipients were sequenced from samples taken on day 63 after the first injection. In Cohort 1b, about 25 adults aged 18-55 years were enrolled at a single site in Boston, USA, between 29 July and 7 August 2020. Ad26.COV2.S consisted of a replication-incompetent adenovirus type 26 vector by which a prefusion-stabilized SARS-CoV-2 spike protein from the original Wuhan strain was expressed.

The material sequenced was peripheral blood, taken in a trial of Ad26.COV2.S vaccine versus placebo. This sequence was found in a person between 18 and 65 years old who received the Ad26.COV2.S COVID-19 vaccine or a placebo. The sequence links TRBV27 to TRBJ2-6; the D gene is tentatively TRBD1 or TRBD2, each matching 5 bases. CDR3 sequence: CASSPGRLAGANVLTF. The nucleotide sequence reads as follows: TGTGCCAGCAGCCCGGGACGGCTCGCAGGGGCCAACGTCCTGACTTTC.